Given below is one T cell receptor (beta chain) in context. Its antigen is still unknown. Sequencing used immunoSEQ multiplex PCR; TCRdb keeps in-frame clones, though not all of them. The sample shows about 71,000 clones, 94% of them seen only once. This record belongs to a study of cytomegalovirus exposure and HLA in healthy donors. The CDR3 runs to 17 residues. V lost 0 bases and J lost 8; bases outside the gene matches: 8. Germline CDR1 is SGDLS and CDR2 is YYNGEE. Study-wide results and limits: According to reports, the classifier identified cytomegalovirus status with high specificity and sensitivity. Confirmation was obtained in vitro that a few CMV-associated chains are specific for CMV antigens. There were some public TCRs occurring in many donors, but most TCR sequences were rare. Later, an analysis found that TCR clusters from the first cohort tended to co-occur in the 130 or so validation repertoires.

The chain employs TRBV9 and TRBJ2-2; 12 bases are shared with TRBD2. This clonotype originated in a woman aged 18-35 years in good health and CMV-seronegative. Material for sequencing was PBMCs. The CDR3 coding sequence is TGTGCCAGCAGCGTAGGTTCTAGCGGGAGGGCCGAGGGGGAGCTGTTTTTT. It specifies CASSVGSSGRAEGELFF.